This TCR beta chain comes out of a study of blood T cell repertoires in COVID-19. Background on the study: From the United States, Italy and Spain came samples of acute and convalescent COVID-19.

CDR1 and CDR2 from the germline V gene are SQVTM and ANQGSEA. J was trimmed by 2 bases and V by 8 bases; bases with no gene match: 18. This CDR3 comprises 16 residues. TCRdb's table, derived via immunoSEQ multiplex PCR, lists solely in-frame clones and lacks some. Here the sample spans about 240,000 clones, approximately 86% being singletons. Participants were aged about 18 to 100 years, lived in 20 to 30 US areas, and enrolled virtually. The chain is built from TRBV29-1 and TRBJ2-7; 7 bases line up with TRBD2. The source of this sequence is a middle-aged woman with acute COVID-19. Sequenced input: PBMCs or T cells enriched from blood (not recorded which). The CDR3 region has the DNA TGCAGCACTCAGTGCGAAAAGAAGCGGGAAACCTACGAGCAGTACTTC. Translation gives CSTQCEKKRETYEQYF.